Listed below are T cell receptor beta chains from one sample, sequenced in a study of T-cell reconstitution after alpha-beta-depleted transplantation in children. TCRdb reprocessed the PCR reads with MiXCR, giving one entry per CDR3 protein. The data contain roughly 570,000 distinct CDR3 sequences, approximately 30% of them singletons. The specimen comprised PBMCs, sampled before TCRalphabeta/CD19-depleted stem cell transplant. The receptors stem from a boy under two years old with Wiskott-Aldrich syndrome, due to receive a stem cell transplant. Both conserved end residues are part of each CDR3. The D gene is left open where the match is weak. Some rows mark clone size as missing; the rest say once, few, many or name a class of expanded clone.

.	TRBV11-2	TRBJ2-7	.	CASSLIMGGPTYEQYF	TGTGCCAGCAGCTTAATTATGGGGGGGCCCACCTACGAGCAGTACTTC
TRBD1	TRBV12-3/TRBV12-4	TRBJ2-7	few	CASSSGDRGLDEQYF	TGTGCCAGCAGTTCCGGGGACAGGGGGCTGGACGAGCAGTACTTC
.	TRBV5-1	TRBJ2-1	.	CASSVSGTQSSYNEQFF	TGCGCCAGCAGCGTGTCCGGGACTCAGAGCTCCTACAATGAGCAGTTCTTC
TRBD1	TRBV27	TRBJ1-5	.	CASRTGGTQPQHF	TGTGCCAGCAGGACAGGGGGCACTCAGCCCCAGCATTTT
TRBD2	TRBV5-1	TRBJ2-1	.	CASSPLGLAGGNEQFF	TGCGCCAGCAGCCCGTTGGGACTAGCGGGAGGCAATGAGCAGTTCTTC
TRBD2	TRBV6-5	TRBJ2-7	.	CASSFLGSGRESSYEQYF	TGTGCCAGCAGTTTTTTGGGCAGCGGGAGGGAAAGCTCCTACGAGCAGTACTTC
.	TRBV20-1	TRBJ2-5	few	CSANRGGGETQYF	TGCAGTGCAAACAGGGGAGGTGGAGAGACCCAGTACTTC
.	TRBV30	TRBJ2-1	.	CAWTQGSLGNEQFF	TGTGCCTGGACCCAGGGGTCTCTGGGCAATGAGCAGTTCTTC
TRBD2	TRBV5-1	TRBJ2-7	.	CASRSSGRNEQYF	TGCGCCAGCAGATCCAGCGGGAGGAACGAGCAGTACTTC
.	TRBV5-8	TRBJ2-1	.	CASSSRSGTVYEQFF	TGTGCCAGCAGCTCCCGCTCGGGGACGGTCTATGAGCAGTTCTTC
TRBD2	TRBV28	TRBJ2-7	few	CASSLRMTSGSIGEQYF	TGTGCCAGCAGTTTACGGATGACTAGCGGGAGTATCGGCGAGCAGTACTTC
.	TRBV20-1	TRBJ2-1	.	CSARGLGVGYNEQFF	TGCAGTGCTAGAGGCTTAGGAGTAGGGTACAATGAGCAGTTCTTC
TRBD1	TRBV5-1	TRBJ2-3	.	CASSFTTPGTVPVSTDTQYF	TGCGCCAGCAGCTTTACTACTCCCGGGACAGTACCTGTAAGCACAGATACGCAGTATTTT
TRBD1	TRBV28	TRBJ2-7	few	CASSTAGTGRTYEQYF	TGTGCCAGCAGTACCGCCGGGACAGGCAGAACCTACGAGCAGTACTTC
.	TRBV20-1	TRBJ2-1	.	CSARDFRQGSLYNEQFF	TGCAGTGCTAGAGATTTTAGGCAGGGGAGTTTGTACAATGAGCAGTTCTTC
TRBD1	TRBV10-3	TRBJ1-2	few	CAIREPPGQKNYGYTF	TGTGCCATCAGGGAGCCCCCGGGACAGAAGAACTATGGCTACACCTTC
.	TRBV19	TRBJ1-2	few	CASSNREEGYTF	TGTGCCAGTAGCAATCGGGAAGAAGGCTACACCTTC
.	TRBV20-1	TRBJ1-2	.	CSAKSGYTF	TGCAGTGCTAAGAGTGGCTACACCTTC
TRBD2	TRBV5-1	TRBJ2-1	few	CASSDSTSGTGNEQFF	TGCGCCAGCAGCGACTCGACTAGCGGGACAGGCAATGAGCAGTTCTTC
.	TRBV29-1	TRBJ1-1	.	CSVAYGQGTGNTEAFF	TGCAGCGTGGCCTACGGTCAGGGGACGGGAAACACTGAAGCTTTCTTT
TRBD2	TRBV4-2	TRBJ2-5	.	CASSQGGRAQETQYF	TGTGCCAGCAGCCAAGGGGGGAGGGCCCAAGAGACCCAGTACTTC
TRBD1	TRBV19	TRBJ1-5	.	CASSTTGVGANQPQHF	TGTGCCAGTAGTACCACAGGGGTTGGAGCTAATCAGCCCCAGCATTTT
.	TRBV18	TRBJ1-2	.	CASSETGIYGYTF	TGTGCCAGCTCTGAGACCGGGATCTATGGCTACACCTTC
.	TRBV5-8	TRBJ2-1	few	CASSLEPTGYNEQFF	TGTGCCAGCAGCTTGGAGCCAACAGGGTACAATGAGCAGTTCTTC
TRBD2	TRBV7-2	TRBJ2-3	.	CASSLARTSGNTDTQYF	TGTGCCAGCAGCTTAGCCCGGACTAGCGGAAACACAGATACGCAGTATTTT
TRBD2	TRBV20-1	TRBJ2-5	.	CSARDWGGLAGEGWQETQYF	TGCAGTGCTAGAGATTGGGGGGGACTAGCGGGAGAAGGTTGGCAAGAGACCCAGTACTTC
TRBD2	TRBV12-3/TRBV12-4	TRBJ2-7	.	CASSLAAGGPYEQYF	TGTGCCAGCAGTTTAGCGGCGGGAGGGCCCTACGAGCAGTACTTC
.	TRBV21-1	TRBJ2-2	.	CASSNPAIERESATGELFF	TGTGCCAGCAGCAATCCCGCGATTGAGCGGGAGTCGGCCACCGGGGAGCTGTTTTTT
TRBD1	TRBV2	TRBJ1-5	.	CASNTGGLGNQPQHF	TGTGCCAGCAATACAGGGGGATTAGGCAATCAGCCCCAGCATTTT
TRBD1	TRBV12-3/TRBV12-4	TRBJ1-2	.	CASNRDRRGYTF	TGTGCCAGCAACCGGGACAGGCGGGGCTACACCTTC
TRBD2	TRBV12-3/TRBV12-4	TRBJ2-2	.	CASSLAPGASGNTGELFF	TGTGCCAGCAGTTTAGCTCCCGGGGCTAGCGGGAACACCGGGGAGCTGTTTTTT
TRBD1	TRBV20-1	TRBJ2-1	.	CSAPQGPLYNEQFF	TGCAGTGCTCCACAGGGGCCACTTTACAATGAGCAGTTCTTC
TRBD2	TRBV11-2	TRBJ2-1	.	CASSQMGLAFNEQFF	TGTGCCAGCAGCCAAATGGGACTAGCTTTCAATGAGCAGTTCTTC
.	TRBV5-1	TRBJ2-7	.	CASSIGLTYEQYF	TGCGCCAGCAGCATCGGACTTACCTACGAGCAGTACTTC
.	TRBV27	TRBJ2-7	.	CASSFRVPVYEQYF	TGTGCCAGCAGTTTCAGGGTTCCCGTCTACGAGCAGTACTTC